What follows describes a single TCR beta chain. Its cognate antigen is unknown. The PCR employed 60 Vbeta primers together with 13 Jbeta primers. The method was immunoSEQ multiplex PCR; TCRdb's version includes in-frame clones alone and lacks a portion of them. The sample includes over 50,000 clones, approximately 64% of them seen just once. These data belong to a study of cytomegalovirus exposure and HLA in healthy donors. Looking at the study overall: Assignment to the Caucasian-associated ancestry cluster applied to more than 75% of the 350 to 500 genotyped donors.

Points from the study as a whole: It was around 160 TCR beta chains that were listed as cytomegalovirus-associated. Reported performance of the classifier showed diagnosis of cytomegalovirus status with high specificity and sensitivity.

Sequencing was performed on PBMCs. The clonotype originates from a man aged 35 to 55 in good health and CMV-seropositive.

DNA for the CDR3: TGTGCCAGCAGTAAATCGGGACAGGAAGAGACCCAGTACTTC. Encoded protein: CASSKSGQEETQYF. The chain recombines TRBV6-1 with TRBJ2-5; 8 bases are a match to TRBD1. The CDR3 consists of 14 residues. Per the germline V gene, CDR1 is MNHNS and CDR2 is SASEGT. After removal of 5 bases from V and 3 bases from J, the junction contained 5 bases not matched to a gene.